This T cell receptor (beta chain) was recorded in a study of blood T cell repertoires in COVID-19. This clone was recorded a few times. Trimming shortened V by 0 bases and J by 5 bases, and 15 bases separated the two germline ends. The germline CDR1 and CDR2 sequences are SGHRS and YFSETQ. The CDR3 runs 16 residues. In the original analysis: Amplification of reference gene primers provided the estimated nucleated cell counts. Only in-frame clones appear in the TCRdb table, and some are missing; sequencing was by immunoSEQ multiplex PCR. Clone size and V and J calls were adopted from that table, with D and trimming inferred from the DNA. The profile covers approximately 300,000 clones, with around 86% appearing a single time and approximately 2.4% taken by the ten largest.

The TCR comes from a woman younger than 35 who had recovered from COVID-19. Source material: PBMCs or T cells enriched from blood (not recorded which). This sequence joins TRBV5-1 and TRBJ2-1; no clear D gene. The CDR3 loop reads CASSLARLERDNEQFF. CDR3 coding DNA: TGCGCCAGCAGCTTGGCTCGATTAGAACGGGACAATGAGCAGTTCTTC.